This T cell receptor beta chain was sequenced during a study of T cell responses to AZD1222 COVID-19 vaccine. Method: immunoSEQ multiplex PCR; TCRdb's copy keeps in-frame clones and lacks some. Of around 170,000 clones listed, about 93% are singletons. With 4 bases clipped from V and 3 bases from J, the junction kept 5 bases outside the gene matches. CDR3 length equals 15 residues. The germline V gene has CDR1 SNHLY and CDR2 FYNNEI. The sample was peripheral blood, taken 28 days after the second AZD1222 dose. The rearrangement links TRBV2 to TRBJ1-3; 8 bases are shared with TRBD1. The clonotype originates from an adult who received the AZD1222 COVID-19 vaccine. The CDR3: CASSGQGAFGNTIYF. The CDR3 region has the DNA TGTGCCAGCAGTGGGCAGGGGGCGTTTGGAAACACCATATATTTT.